Listed below are T cell receptor beta chains from one sample, sequenced in a study of CD4 T cells in relation to SARS-CoV-2 and coronaviruses. What these receptors recognize is not known. Assay: immunoSEQ multiplex PCR; the TCRdb copy retains only in-frame clones and omits some. The table records 18,000 or so clones, 60% to 80% of them present only once. Sample: CD4+ T cells from PBMCs, cultured in vitro. Receptor source: a human donor in good health. CDR3s include the opening cysteine and the closing phenylalanine or tryptophan. The D gene is left open where the match is weak. A row's size may be missing; if present it is once, few, many or a size class.

clone_size j_call d_call v_call cdr3_nt cdr3_aa
- TRBJ2-1 TRBD1 TRBV6-5 TGTGCCAGCTCCGGACAGGCCGCCTCCTACAATGAGCAGTTCTTC CASSGQAASYNEQFF
- TRBJ2-6 - TRBV5-1 TGCGCCAGCAGCCCCGGAGGGGGGGCCAACGTCCTGACTTTC CASSPGGGANVLTF
- TRBJ2-5 TRBD2 TRBV7-9 TGTGCCAGCAGCCGGGGGGAACCAAAAGAGACCCAGTACTTC CASSRGEPKETQYF
- TRBJ1-3 TRBD1 TRBV6-5 TGTGCCAGCACCCCGGGACAGGGCTCTGGAAACACCATATATTTT CASTPGQGSGNTIYF
- TRBJ2-7 TRBD1 TRBV10-3 TGTGCCATCGAAGGGACAGGGGTCCCTGGCTACGAGCAGTACTTC CAIEGTGVPGYEQYF
- TRBJ2-1 - TRBV12-3/TRBV12-4 TGTGCCAGCAGCCTGTTTAATGAGCAGTTCTTC CASSLFNEQFF
few TRBJ2-1 - TRBV4-3 TGCGCCAGCAGCCAAGTGGGGGGCCTCTACAATGAGCAGTTCTTC CASSQVGGLYNEQFF
- TRBJ2-7 - TRBV24-1 TGTGCCAGCGGTCGGGGAGGCCCAAGTGACGAGCAGTACTTC CASGRGGPSDEQYF
- TRBJ1-2 TRBD1 TRBV19 TGTGCCAGTAGTCCTCAGGGGGAAGGCTATGGCTACACCTTC CASSPQGEGYGYTF
- TRBJ2-7 TRBD2 TRBV20-1 TGCAGTGCTAGTGCGGGAGAGATCTACGAGCAGTACTTC CSASAGEIYEQYF
- TRBJ1-5 TRBD1 TRBV5-1 TGCGCCAGCAGTCCCGGGACAGGGGGCAATCAGCCCCAGCATTTT CASSPGTGGNQPQHF
- TRBJ1-1 - TRBV28 TGTGCCAGCAAATACTTACGGGCTCTAAAGAACACTGAAGCTTTCTTT CASKYLRALKNTEAFF
- TRBJ2-5 - TRBV10-2 TGCGCCAGCAGTGAGATAGGGGGGACCCAGTACTTC CASSEIGGTQYF
medium-sized TRBJ2-5 TRBD2 TRBV7-2 TGTGCCAGCAGCTGGCGGGGGGTCCAAGAGACCCAGTACTTC CASSWRGVQETQYF
- TRBJ2-2 - TRBV30 TGTGCCTGGAGTTTCAGCACCGGGGAGCTGTTTTTT CAWSFSTGELFF
- TRBJ1-1 - TRBV12-3/TRBV12-4 TGTGCCAGCAGCCGGGGGGACACTGAAGCTTTCTTT CASSRGDTEAFF
few TRBJ2-2 - TRBV7-2 TGTGCCAGCAGCTCACAGGTAGTTCAGAACACCGGGGAGCTGTTTTTT CASSSQVVQNTGELFF
- TRBJ1-2 TRBD1 TRBV2 TGTGCCAGCAGTGAGAACAGGGGGGGCTACACCTTC CASSENRGGYTF
- TRBJ2-7 TRBD1 TRBV28 TGTGCCAGCACCCTCCCTCAACAGGGGGTCCCTGGCGAGCAGTACTTC CASTLPQQGVPGEQYF
- TRBJ2-6 - TRBV2 TGTGCCAGCAGTGACTACTCTGGGGCCAACGTCCTGACTTTC CASSDYSGANVLTF
few TRBJ2-2 - TRBV10-2 TGCGCCAGCAACCAAGGGGAATACACCGGGGAGCTGTTTTTT CASNQGEYTGELFF
- TRBJ1-4 - TRBV10-2 TGCGCCAGCAGTGGGTCCGTTGTTGGCCAGGGAGATGAAAAACTGTTTTTT CASSGSVVGQGDEKLFF
few TRBJ2-2 - TRBV28 TGTGCCAGCAGTTTGCTGATAACGAACACCGGGGAGCTGTTTTTT CASSLLITNTGELFF
- TRBJ2-2 TRBD1 TRBV6-5 TGTGCCAGCAGTCGGGACAGGGCTTCCGGGGAGCTGTTTTTT CASSRDRASGELFF
- TRBJ1-5 - TRBV2 TGTGCCAGCAGATCGACAGTGCTGATCGAAGCCCAGCATTTT CASRSTVLIEAQHF
few TRBJ2-2 - TRBV10-3 TGTGCCATCAGTGAGTCTGTGGGTAACACCGGGGAGCTGTTTTTT CAISESVGNTGELFF
few TRBJ1-2 TRBD1 TRBV7-9 TGTGCCAGCAGGCCGGGACAGGGACTTGCGGGCTACACCTTC CASRPGQGLAGYTF
- TRBJ2-7 - TRBV5-6 TGTGCCAGCAGCTTATGGGGGCGCGGACCCTACGAGCAGTACTTC CASSLWGRGPYEQYF
once TRBJ2-4 TRBD1 TRBV5-6 TGTGCCAGCAGCAGCACAGGGGGCGAAGACATTCAGTACTTC CASSSTGGEDIQYF